This T cell receptor beta chain was documented in a study of T cell responses to AZD1222 COVID-19 vaccine (dated by TCRdb to the early 2020s). For context, the study as a whole: A total of 230 to 250 trial participants underwent TCR sequencing, of whom 200 to 220 had received two doses of AZD1222 and around 25 had received two doses of the MenACWY control vaccine. Enrollment into the trials was organized by age into subgroups of 18-55, 56-69 and 70-plus years, and those subgroups contained approximately 150, 30 and 60 TCR-sequenced participants, respectively.

Taken with the paper, the label for time point translates to: about 28 days (+/-7) after the second vaccine dose. AZD1222 recipients whose second dose came at about 4 weeks and those whose second dose came at about 12 weeks were combined into one group, since spike-specific TCR depth and breadth did not differ between the two schedules. Samples from vaccinated people were obtained from the UK trials COV001 and COV002, which included a single-blind randomized controlled phase 2/3 trial of AZD1222 (ChAdOx1 nCoV-19) in healthy adults. For TCRbeta chain sequencing, PBMC samples from trial participants were taken at day 0 and at day 28 after the second dose. About this clone: This receptor's antigen is unknown. No qualities accompany the bases; no much larger clone lies one base away.

The CDR3 regions of human TCRbeta chains were analyzed by immunosequencing. The published analysis was carried out like this. Repertoire TCRs were matched against a reference library of SARS-CoV-2-specific TCRs generated with the MIRA antigen-specificity platform. Breadth was defined as the fraction of unique TCRs that were SARS-CoV-2-associated, and depth was defined as the fraction of total T cells that were SARS-CoV-2-associated. Using the MIRA data, each spike-specific TCR was mapped to the spike region that the TCR reacts to and placed in a CD4 or CD8 class. Log10-transformed breadth and depth values were compared by one-way ANOVA with Sidak's multiple comparisons tests. What TCRdb holds here is the immuneACCESS table cut down to in-frame rearrangements. Part of the clones is not present; checked against another copy, under half of the missing clones reflect an unresolved V gene, and the others are unexplained. The DNA was the basis for D and trimming; V, J and clone size are from that table. Present in this sample are 120,000 or so clones, roughly 90% of which were seen just once. Together, the top ten hold around 16% of the sample.

From cysteine to phenylalanine, the CDR3 is 14 amino acids long. Only the CDR3 DNA stays, 42 bases, in frame from base 1. The germline ends are 7 bases apart after V is trimmed by 2 bases and J by 4 bases. The germline V gene specifies SGDLS as CDR1 and YYNGEE as CDR2. Overall results and qualifications from the work: The 56-69-year group was small, and its depth increase did not reach significance, likely because of low power. Reportedly, close to half of the unique spike-specific TCRs recognized epitopes lying outside the regions that are mutated in the B.1.351 and B.1.1.7 variants. Most participants were white British and females outnumbered males, and the authors suggested that clonal diversity may have been underestimated. After two AZD1222 doses, both the breadth and the depth of spike-specific TCRs were significantly higher than at day 0 and than in MenACWY recipients. Conclusions about previously exposed vaccinees are limited, since just 6 or 7 AZD1222 recipients were seropositive for SARS-CoV-2 at baseline. CD4 TCRs associated with the vaccine covered the entire spike protein, and the dominant responses were in regions 160-218 and 743-854. No day 14 peak-response samples were available, so repertoires were characterized only after the peak T cell response.

This clonotype originated in an adult who received the AZD1222 COVID-19 vaccine. This specimen consisted of peripheral blood, obtained 28 days after the second AZD1222 dose. The rearrangement joined TRBV9 to TRBJ1-6, with TRBD1 tentatively as D gene (5 bases match). CDR3 sequence: CASSVQGYNSPLHF. The nucleotide sequence is TGTGCCAGCAGCGTGCAGGGATATAATTCACCCCTCCACTTT.